This entry describes one TCR beta chain. The CDR3 is 16 residues long. V shed 5 bases and J 10 bases; nucleotides not matched to a gene: 10. CDR1 and CDR2 (germline): SNHLY, FYNNEI. The data belong to a study of blood T cell repertoires in COVID-19. The assay was immunoSEQ multiplex PCR, and TCRdb's table has in-frame clones only and misses some. Found here are approximately 15,000 clones, 89% of them singletons; the top ten hold less than 4%. Material: peripheral blood. This clonotype was obtained from a human donor in a cohort sampled during active COVID-19. This sequence joins TRBV2 and TRBJ1-6; 11 bases agree with TRBD1. In DNA, the CDR3 is TGTGCCAGCAGTCAAAGCGGGGACAGGGGGGGATCACCCCTCCACTTT. Translation gives CASSQSGDRGGSPLHF.